This TCR beta chain was sequenced in a study of CD8+CD57+ T cells in acquired aplastic anemia. Germline V lookup: CDR1 MNHEY, CDR2 SVGAGI. Between the trimmed V and J ends, which lost 6 bases and 3 bases, there was a span of 15 bases. The CDR3 is 14 residues long. Genomic DNA provided the template from which TCR beta VDJ and CDR3 profiles were obtained. TCRdb reprocessed the reads via MiXCR and lists one record per CDR3 protein. In the table there are roughly 260,000 distinct CDR3 sequences, around 46% of which are singletons. Previously, flow cytometry had revealed CD8+CD57+ cell expansion in the patients chosen for sequencing.

The sequencing input was sorted CD4+, CD8+, or CD8+CD57+ T cells (not recorded which) from PBMCs. This sequence was found in a human donor with aplastic anemia. This chain joins TRBV6-5 and TRBJ2-7, with D perhaps given as TRBD1 or TRBD2 (5 bases each). CDR3 bases: TGTGCCAGCAGCCGGGACCCGAGCCGCTACGAGCAGTACTTC. Translating gives CASSRDPSRYEQYF.